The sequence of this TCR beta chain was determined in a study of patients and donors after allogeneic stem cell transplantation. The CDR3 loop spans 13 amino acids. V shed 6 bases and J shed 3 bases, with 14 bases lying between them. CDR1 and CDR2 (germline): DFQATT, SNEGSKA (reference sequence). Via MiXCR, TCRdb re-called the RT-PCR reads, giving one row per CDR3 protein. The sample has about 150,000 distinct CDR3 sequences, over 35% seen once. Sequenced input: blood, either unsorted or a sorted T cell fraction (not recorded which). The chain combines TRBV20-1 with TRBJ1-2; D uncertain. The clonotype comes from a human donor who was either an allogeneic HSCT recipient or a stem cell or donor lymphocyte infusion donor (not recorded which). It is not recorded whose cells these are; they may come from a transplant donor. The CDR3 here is CSARVFTDYGYTF. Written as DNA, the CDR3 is TGCAGTGCCCGCGTCTTTACAGACTATGGCTACACCTTC.